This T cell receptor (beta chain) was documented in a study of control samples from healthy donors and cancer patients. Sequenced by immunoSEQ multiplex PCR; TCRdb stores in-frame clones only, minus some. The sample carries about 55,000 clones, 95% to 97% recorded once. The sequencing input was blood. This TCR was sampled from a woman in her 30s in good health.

CDR3 loop: CASSLVYDRGHEQYF. In nucleotides, the CDR3 is TGTGCCAGCAGCTTAGTGTACGACAGGGGTCACGAGCAGTACTTC. This chain connects TRBV7-2 to TRBJ2-7, with 8 nucleotides matching TRBD1. The germline V gene encodes CDR1 SGHTA and CDR2 FQGNSA. Trimming removed 1 base from V and 5 bases from J; junction bases left unmatched: 7. The CDR3 has 15 residues.